What follows are 17 T cell receptor beta chains derived from one specimen sequenced in a study of T cell changes during pregnancy in multiple sclerosis. The repertoire was sequenced with immunoSEQ multiplex PCR; TCRdb's copy has only in-frame clones and lacks some. The table records around 26,000 clones, roughly 86% of them present only once. The sample here was CD8+ T cells from peripheral blood mononuclear cells, taken in the first trimester of pregnancy. The receptor source for this set is a female donor in good health, enrolled as a control in a pregnancy study.

J is TRBJ2-7 and V is TRBV5-6, with 7 bases lining up with TRBD1. Germline V gene data show CDR1 as SGHDT and CDR2 as YYEEEE. This CDR3 spans 16 amino acids. V gave up 3 bases and J gave up 0 bases; unmatched junction bases: 9. Here the CDR3 DNA reads TGTGCCAGCAGCTCCCTTCCGGGACAGCGCTCCTACGAGCAGTACTTC. It translates to CASSSLPGQRSYEQYF.

The chain uses TRBV12-5 and TRBJ2-1; 8 nucleotides line up with TRBD1. The V segment lost 5 bases and the J segment 8 bases; nucleotides outside the gene matches: 14. Germline V gene sequence: CDR1 LGHNT, CDR2 FRNRAP. The CDR3 consists of 16 residues. This CDR3 reads CASGHGQGRTIDEQFF. The DNA of the CDR3 is TGTGCTAGTGGTCATGGACAGGGAAGAACCATTGATGAGCAGTTCTTC.

This chain links TRBV4-1 with TRBJ2-5, with 7 bases matching TRBD2. The germline gives CDR1 MGHRA, CDR2 YSYEKL. With 1 base clipped from V and 2 bases from J, the junction kept 4 bases outside the gene matches. The CDR3 sequence is 15 residues long. The chain's CDR3 is CASSQVGGGQETQYF. The CDR3 DNA sequence: TGCGCCAGCAGCCAAGTTGGGGGAGGGCAAGAGACCCAGTACTTC.

The chain joins TRBV15 to TRBJ1-1, with no clear D. V dropped 4 bases and J dropped 1 base, with 7 bases sitting between them. This CDR3 has 13 residues. Germline V gives CDR1 LNHNV, CDR2 YYDKDF (reference sequence). This CDR3 reads CATSIRENTEAFF. The CDR3 DNA sequence: TGTGCCACCAGCATCCGGGAGAACACTGAAGCTTTCTTT.

In its sample, this clone is medium-sized (0.01 to 0.1%). V gene TRBV6-5 combines with J gene TRBJ1-6, with D possibly being TRBD1 (5 bases). The CDR3 has 14 residues. Trimming took off 2 bases at V and 9 bases at J, with 11 bases between the two ends. The germline V gene encodes CDR1 MNHEY and CDR2 SVGAGI. CDR3 loop: CASSYDSEASPLHF. The CDR3 nucleotides are TGTGCCAGCAGTTACGACAGTGAGGCTTCACCCCTCCACTTT.

The chain combines TRBV5-1 with TRBJ2-3; 10 bases are shared with TRBD2. CDR3 length equals 16 residues. V gave up 3 bases and J gave up 6 bases; unmatched junction bases: 10. Germline assignment: CDR1 SGHRS and CDR2 YFSETQ. In nucleotides, the CDR3 is TGCGCCAGCAGCTATTTTAGCGGGGGGCCCCCGGATACGCAGTATTTT. This codes for CASSYFSGGPPDTQYF. The full variable domain, completed using reference TRBV5-1 and TRBJ2-3, is KAGVTQTPRYLIKTRGQQVTLSCSPISGHRSVSWYQQTPGQGLQFLFEYFSETQRNKGNFPGRFSGRQFSNSRSEMNVSTLELGDSALYLCASSYFSGGPPDTQYFGPGTRLTVL.

This chain connects TRBV4-1 to TRBJ1-1, with D tentatively TRBD1 (6 bases). V dropped 4 bases and J dropped 10 bases, with 13 bases sitting between them. CDR1 MGHRA and CDR2 YSYEKL come from the germline V gene. This CDR3 is built from 12 residues. CDR3 DNA: TGCGCCAGCAGCCCTACGCAGGGGAGAGCTTTCTTT. Translating gives CASSPTQGRAFF.

CDR3 sequence (DNA): TGTGCCAGCAGTGGTGGACTAGCGGGAGTAAATGAGCAGTTCTTC. It translates to CASSGGLAGVNEQFF. V gene TRBV27 combines with J gene TRBJ2-1, with 13 nucleotides matching TRBD2. The CDR3 runs 15 residues. Germline CDR1 reads MNHEY; CDR2 reads SMNVEV (reference sequence). V was clipped by 5 bases and J by 7 bases; unmatched bases: 5.

The chain recombines TRBV11-3 with TRBJ2-7, with 7 bases aligning to TRBD2. The CDR3 is 13 amino acids. Unmatched junction bases numbered 3, after V lost 5 bases and J lost 2 bases. In germline, CDR1 is SGHNT, CDR2 YENEEA. CDR3: CASSLTSAYEQYF. The CDR3 DNA sequence: TGTGCCAGCAGCCTTACTAGCGCCTACGAGCAGTACTTC.

In nucleotides, the CDR3 is TGTGCCACCAGCAGCTCCGCTCGGGGTGAAAAACTGTTTTTT. It yields the protein CATSSSARGEKLFF. The chain has TRBV15 and TRBJ1-4; D remains ambiguous. With 3 bases removed from V and 7 bases from J, the gap between germline ends came to 12 bases. The CDR3 length is 14 residues. Germline V CDR1 and CDR2: LNHNV, YYDKDF (reference sequence).

The CDR3: CASSLWTGGGYSNQPQHF. The CDR3 DNA sequence: TGTGCCAGCAGTTTATGGACAGGGGGGGGGTATAGCAATCAGCCCCAGCATTTT. The rearrangement joins TRBV28 to TRBJ1-5; 9 bases align to TRBD1. This CDR3 has 18 residues. V trimming: 0 bases; J trimming: 0 bases; junction bases outside the gene matches: 6. Germline loops: CDR1 MDHEN, CDR2 SYDVKM.

This chain uses TRBV21-1 with TRBJ1-1; TRBD1 reflects the table's D call only, with no check against the DNA. TRBV21-1 is a recognized pseudogene. The CDR3 length is 14 residues. The CDR3 here is CASSRDRLNTEAFF. As DNA, the CDR3 is TGTGCCAGCAGCAGGGACAGACTGAACACTGAAGCTTTCTTT.

The J gene is TRBJ1-1, the V gene TRBV9; D unresolved. This CDR3 region has 12 residues. With 4 bases removed from V and 0 bases from J, the gap between germline ends came to 4 bases. CDR1 SGDLS and CDR2 YYNGEE come from the germline V gene. The chain's CDR3 is CASSQVNTEAFF. DNA of the CDR3: TGTGCCAGCAGCCAGGTGAACACTGAAGCTTTCTTT.

This clone was counted once. The chain links TRBV7-2 to TRBJ1-1, with a tentative D call TRBD1 (5 bases). Per the germline V gene, CDR1 is SGHTA and CDR2 is FQGNSA. V was trimmed by 8 bases and J by 1 base, leaving 8 bases between them. The CDR3 has 12 residues. CDR3 protein: CASGGGNTEAFF. CDR3 nucleotide sequence: TGTGCCAGCGGGGGGGGGAACACTGAAGCTTTCTTT. Full variable domain (missing parts from reference TRBV7-2 and TRBJ1-1): GAGVSQSPSNKVTEKGKDVELRCDPISGHTALYWYRQSLGQGLEFLIYFQGNSAPDKSGLPSDRFSAERTGGSVSTLTIQRTQQEDSAVYLCASGGGNTEAFFGQGTRLTVV.

The rearrangement uses TRBV5-1 and TRBJ1-1; 7 positions agree with TRBD1. The germline V gene encodes CDR1 SGHRS and CDR2 YFSETQ. The CDR3 is made up of 15 amino acids. The trim removed 4 bases at V and 1 base at J, leaving 7 bases unmatched. The CDR3 spells CASSQTGRENTEAFF. The CDR3 region has the DNA TGCGCCAGCAGCCAGACAGGGCGAGAGAACACTGAAGCTTTCTTT.

In this sample, this clone turned up once. The V gene is TRBV28, the J gene TRBJ2-7; 13 bases match TRBD2. The junction had 3 bases not matched to a gene; V was cut back by 7 bases and J by 3 bases. The germline V gene has CDR1 MDHEN and CDR2 SYDVKM. CDR3 length: 14 residues. CDR3 residues: CASIGLAGDYEQYF. CDR3 nucleotide sequence: TGTGCCAGCATAGGACTAGCGGGAGACTACGAGCAGTACTTC.

V usage is TRBV5-1 and J usage is TRBJ2-7; 7 nucleotides agree with TRBD1. The CDR3 contains 14 residues. Germline-derived CDR1 and CDR2 are SGHRS and YFSETQ. V dropped 0 bases and J dropped 5; count of bases not matched to a gene: 5. The CDR3 loop is CASSLGQGFNEQYF. In nucleotides, the CDR3 is TGCGCCAGCAGCTTGGGACAGGGCTTCAACGAGCAGTACTTC.